This TCR beta chain was documented in a study of blood T cell repertoires in COVID-19 (dated by TCRdb to the early 2020s). For the wider study: Collaborator samples came from the United States, Italy and Spain and covered acute and convalescent phases of COVID-19. The repertoires were made available in a free public database intended to serve as a resource for research on the immune response to SARS-CoV-2. Where available, HLA class I and class II types were taken from metadata supplied by the sample provider and were not determined by assay-based typing. The dataset comprised deeply sampled blood TCRbeta repertoires from subjects exposed to, actively infected with, or recovered from COVID-19. The material from the prospective study consisted of cDNA or gDNA derived from T cells, B-cell-depleted T cells, or PBMCs. Nearly every sample came with metadata listing a de-identified subject ID, COVID-19 status, age in years and sex. Samples were obtained from the ongoing ImmuneRACE study (first 160 participants) and from over a thousand subjects provided by 6 global collaborators. Results and caveats for the whole study, not just this receptor: Clinical and demographic metadata were provided uncurated, with the amount varying by source and participant.

The immunoSEQ Assay, a bias-controlled multiplex PCR, was used to amplify TCRbeta CDR3 regions from genomic DNA. Per the authors' processing: Within the assay, amplification of reference gene primers was used to estimate how many nucleated cells each sample contained. To quantify the absolute abundance of each unique TCRbeta CDR3 rearrangement, sequence reads were collapsed and filtered. Productive Simpson clonality was computed per sample as the square root of Simpson's diversity index over productive rearrangements. Drawn from immuneACCESS, this table holds only the in-frame rearrangements with V and J called that TCRdb kept. Clones are partly lost; checked studies trace under half to an unresolved V gene and leave the rest unexplained. V, J and clone size were drawn from that table, and D and trimming were deduced from the DNA. This sample has over 200,000 clones in its table, and approximately 90% of those were observed once. The top ten hold approximately 2.4% of the sample.

For this clone: Its binding antigen is unknown. The record has no base qualities; no much larger clone is one base away.

One collaborating source in Seattle enrolled patients during active infection and followed them longitudinally through the course of disease. Each collaborating institution followed its own protocols to collect whole blood in K2EDTA tubes. Collaborator samples were shipped for TCRbeta analysis as frozen whole blood, isolated PBMCs, or DNA extracted from either sample type. The V end gives up 3 bases and the J end 4 bases, leaving 2 bases in the junction not matched to a gene. The germline V gene encodes CDR1 KGHSH and CDR2 LQKENI. Measured from the cysteine to the phenylalanine, the CDR3 is 13 residues long. The sequence is cut down to CDR3 DNA, 39 bases in frame from base 1.

Material: peripheral blood. The TCR was taken from a man aged 25 to 45 with COVID-19, enrolled during active disease. Rearrangement joined TRBV18 to TRBJ1-2; a stretch of 7 junction bases matches TRBD1. CDR3 protein: CASSPRDSYGYTF. The nucleotides read TGTGCCAGCTCACCGCGGGACAGCTATGGCTACACCTTC.